The 2 T cell receptor beta chains below were found in one sample sequenced in a study of T cell repertoires in cytomegalovirus infection. TCRdb reanalysed the reads using MiXCR and keeps one entry per CDR3 protein. Here the sample spans 150,000 or so distinct CDR3 sequences, over 30% being singletons. These receptors' antigens are unknown. This material consisted of CD8+ T cells from cultured PBMCs, taken from culture after CMV antigen stimulation. The source of these receptors is a human donor in good health (CMV status not recorded). Some clones in this sample may be carry-over from other donors' samples.

V gene TRBV7-9 combines with J gene TRBJ2-1, with D tentatively TRBD1 or TRBD2 (6 bases each). Germline V gives CDR1 SEHNR, CDR2 FQNEAQ (reference sequence). The CDR3 has 15 amino acids. Trimming removed 1 base at V and 4 bases at J, with 11 bases between. The CDR3 spells CASSLGGALYNEQFF. In DNA form, the CDR3 reads TGTGCCAGCAGCTTAGGGGGGGCCCTTTACAATGAGCAGTTCTTC. The variable domain in full, with the rest retrieved from reference TRBV7-9 and TRBJ2-1, is DTGVSQNPRHKITKRGQNVTFRCDPISEHNRLYWYRQTLGQGPEFLTYFQNEAQLEKSRLLSDRFSAERPKGSFSTLEIQRTEQGDSAMYLCASSLGGALYNEQFFGPGTRLTVL.

A few counts support this clonotype. The rearrangement uses TRBV2 and TRBJ1-5, with 8 bases fitting TRBD1. CDR1 is SNHLY, CDR2 FYNNEI, per germline. Trimming took 8 bases from V and 7 from J; bases not matched to a gene: 13. This CDR3 comprises 15 residues. The CDR3, as DNA: TGTGCCAGCCGAGAAGAGACAGGGGACAAACAGCCCCAGCATTTT. It encodes CASREETGDKQPQHF. Looking up the rest from reference TRBV2 and TRBJ1-5 gives the full variable domain: EPEVTQTPSHQVTQMGQEVILRCVPISNHLYFYWYRQILGQKVEFLVSFYNNEISEKSEIFDDQFSVERPDGSNFTLKIRSTKLEDSAMYFCASREETGDKQPQHFGDGTRLSIL.